This TCR beta chain was recovered during a study of OX40 agonist ivuxolimab in advanced cancers. Findings and limits, study-wide: Patients with a partial response at 0.1-3.0 mg/kg had among the lowest clonal expansion.

Libraries were prepared by immunoSEQ multiplex PCR; TCRdb keeps only in-frame clonotypes and omits some of them. The sample records 77,000 or so clones, under 95% being singletons. V lost 1 base, J lost 4 bases, and 11 bases lay in between. Germline CDR1 reads KGHSH; CDR2 reads LQKENI. The CDR3 extends over 15 amino acids. About this clone: The target antigen is unknown.

The sequence was collected from an adult with an advanced solid tumor such as melanoma, head and neck, liver or kidney cancer. The material was CD4+ or CD8+ T cells sorted from blood, obtained in a trial of the OX40 agonist ivuxolimab. The chain uses TRBV18 and TRBJ2-1, with a tentative D call TRBD2 (5 bases). The CDR3 reads CASSPRQTGYNEQFF. CDR3 coding DNA: TGTGCCAGCTCACCACGGCAGACGGGGTACAATGAGCAGTTCTTC.